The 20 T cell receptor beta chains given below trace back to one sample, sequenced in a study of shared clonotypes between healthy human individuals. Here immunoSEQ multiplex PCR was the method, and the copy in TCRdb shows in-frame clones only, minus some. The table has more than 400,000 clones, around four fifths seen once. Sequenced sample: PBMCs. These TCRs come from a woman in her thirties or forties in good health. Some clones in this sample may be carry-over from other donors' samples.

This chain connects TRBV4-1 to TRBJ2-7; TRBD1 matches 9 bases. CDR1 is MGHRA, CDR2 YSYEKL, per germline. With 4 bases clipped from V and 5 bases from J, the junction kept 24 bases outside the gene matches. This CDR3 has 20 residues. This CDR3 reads CASSPLILRGQGVGRHEQYF. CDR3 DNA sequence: TGCGCCAGCAGCCCGCTGATCCTCCGGGGACAGGGTGTCGGGCGCCACGAGCAGTACTTC.

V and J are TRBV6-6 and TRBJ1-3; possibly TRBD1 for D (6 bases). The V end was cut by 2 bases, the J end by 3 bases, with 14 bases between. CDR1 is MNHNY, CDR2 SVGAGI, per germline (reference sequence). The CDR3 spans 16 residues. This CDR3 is CASSYALQGGGNTIYF. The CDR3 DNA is TGTGCCAGCAGTTACGCCCTACAGGGCGGTGGAAACACCATATATTTT.

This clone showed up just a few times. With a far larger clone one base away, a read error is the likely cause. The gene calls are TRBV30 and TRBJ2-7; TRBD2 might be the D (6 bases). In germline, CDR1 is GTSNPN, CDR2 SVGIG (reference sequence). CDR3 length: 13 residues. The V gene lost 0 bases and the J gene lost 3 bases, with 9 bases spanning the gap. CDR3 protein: CAWSVLGGYEQYF. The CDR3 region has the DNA TGTGCCTGGAGTGTACTGGGGGGCTACGAGCAGTACTTC. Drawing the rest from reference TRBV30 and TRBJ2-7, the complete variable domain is SQTIHQWPATLVQPVGSPLSLECTVEGTSNPNLYWYRQAAGRGLQLLFYSVGIGQISSEVPQNLSASRPQDRQFILSSKKLLLSDSGFYLCAWSVLGGYEQYFGPGTRLTVT.

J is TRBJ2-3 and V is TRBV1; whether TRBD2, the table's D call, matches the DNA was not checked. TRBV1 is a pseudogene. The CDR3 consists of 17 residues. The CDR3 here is CTSSHWTSEVWTDTQYF. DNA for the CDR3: TGCACCAGCAGCCATTGGACTAGCGAGGTATGGACAGATACGCAGTATTTT.

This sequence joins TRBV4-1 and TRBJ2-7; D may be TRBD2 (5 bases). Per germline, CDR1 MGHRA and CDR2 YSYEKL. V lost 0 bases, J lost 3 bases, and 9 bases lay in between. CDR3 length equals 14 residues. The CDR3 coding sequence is TGCGCCAGCAGCCAAGAAGGGAGCGGCTACGAGCAGTACTTC. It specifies CASSQEGSGYEQYF.

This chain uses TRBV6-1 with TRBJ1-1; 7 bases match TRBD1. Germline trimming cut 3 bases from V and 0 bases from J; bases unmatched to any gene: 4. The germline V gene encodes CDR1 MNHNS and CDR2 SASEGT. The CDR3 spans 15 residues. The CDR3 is CASSDRDRLNTEAFF. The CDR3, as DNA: TGTGCCAGCAGTGATAGGGACAGACTGAACACTGAAGCTTTCTTT.

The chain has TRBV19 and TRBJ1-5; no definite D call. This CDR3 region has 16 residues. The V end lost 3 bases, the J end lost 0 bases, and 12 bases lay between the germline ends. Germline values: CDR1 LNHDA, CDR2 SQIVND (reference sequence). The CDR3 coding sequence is TGTGCCAGTAGTATCCTACAGCGATATAGCAATCAGCCCCAGCATTTT. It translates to CASSILQRYSNQPQHF.

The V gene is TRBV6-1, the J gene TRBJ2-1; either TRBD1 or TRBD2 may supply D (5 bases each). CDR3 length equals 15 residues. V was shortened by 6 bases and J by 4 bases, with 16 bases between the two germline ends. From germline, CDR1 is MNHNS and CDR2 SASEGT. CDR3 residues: CASRGVSLLYNEQFF. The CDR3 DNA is TGTGCCAGCAGGGGGGTCTCCTTACTATACAATGAGCAGTTCTTC.

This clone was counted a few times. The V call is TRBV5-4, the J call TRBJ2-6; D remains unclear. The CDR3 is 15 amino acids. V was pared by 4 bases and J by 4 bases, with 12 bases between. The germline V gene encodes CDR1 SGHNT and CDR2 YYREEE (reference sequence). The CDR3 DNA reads TGTGCCAGCAGCGGTGGGATTGGCGGGGCCAACGTCCTGACTTTC. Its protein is CASSGGIGGANVLTF.

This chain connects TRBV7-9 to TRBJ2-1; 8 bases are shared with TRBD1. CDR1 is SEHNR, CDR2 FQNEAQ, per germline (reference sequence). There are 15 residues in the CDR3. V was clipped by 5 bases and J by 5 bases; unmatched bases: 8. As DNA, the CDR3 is TGTGCCAGCAGCCGGTTGACAGGGGACAACAATGAGCAGTTCTTC. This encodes CASSRLTGDNNEQFF.

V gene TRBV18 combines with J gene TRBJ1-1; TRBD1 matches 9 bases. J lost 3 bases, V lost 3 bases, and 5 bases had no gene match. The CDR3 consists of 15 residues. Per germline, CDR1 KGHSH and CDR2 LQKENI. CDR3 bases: TGTGCCAGCTCACCCCGGGACAGGGAGGACACTGAAGCTTTCTTT. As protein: CASSPRDREDTEAFF.

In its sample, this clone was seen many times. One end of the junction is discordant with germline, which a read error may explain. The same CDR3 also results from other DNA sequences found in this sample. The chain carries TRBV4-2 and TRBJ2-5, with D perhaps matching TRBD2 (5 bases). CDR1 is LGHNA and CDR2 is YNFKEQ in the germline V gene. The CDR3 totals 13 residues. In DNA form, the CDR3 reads TGTGCCAGCAGTCAAGCGGCAAGGGAGACCCAGTACTTC. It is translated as CASSQAARETQYF.

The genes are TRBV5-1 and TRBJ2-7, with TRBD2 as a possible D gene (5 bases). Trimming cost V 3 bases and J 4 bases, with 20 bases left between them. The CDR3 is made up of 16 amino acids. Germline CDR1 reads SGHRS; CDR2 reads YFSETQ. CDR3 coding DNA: TGCGCCAGCAGCTCTGGACGGTTCCGGGATGGATACGAGCAGTACTTC. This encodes CASSSGRFRDGYEQYF.

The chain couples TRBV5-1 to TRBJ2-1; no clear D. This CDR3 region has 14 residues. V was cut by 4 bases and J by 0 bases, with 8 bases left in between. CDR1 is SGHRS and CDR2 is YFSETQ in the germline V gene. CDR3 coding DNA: TGCGCCAGCAGCCCCACGGGCTCCTACAATGAGCAGTTCTTC. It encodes CASSPTGSYNEQFF.

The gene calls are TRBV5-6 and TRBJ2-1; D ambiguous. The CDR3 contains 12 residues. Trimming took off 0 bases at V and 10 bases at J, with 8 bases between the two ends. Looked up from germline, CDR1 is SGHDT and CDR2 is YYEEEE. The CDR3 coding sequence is TGTGCCAGCAGCTTGGGTCTAGAGGAGCAGTTCTTC. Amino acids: CASSLGLEEQFF.

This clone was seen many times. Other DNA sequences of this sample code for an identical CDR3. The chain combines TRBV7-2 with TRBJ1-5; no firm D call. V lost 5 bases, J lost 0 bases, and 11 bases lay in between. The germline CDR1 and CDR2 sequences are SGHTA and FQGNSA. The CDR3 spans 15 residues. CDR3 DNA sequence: TGTGCCAGCAGCCGTCTGGCCAATAGCAATCAGCCCCAGCATTTT. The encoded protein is CASSRLANSNQPQHF.

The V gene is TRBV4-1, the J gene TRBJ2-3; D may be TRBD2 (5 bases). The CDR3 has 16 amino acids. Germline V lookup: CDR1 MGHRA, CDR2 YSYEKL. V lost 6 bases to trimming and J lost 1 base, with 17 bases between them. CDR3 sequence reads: CASRKGYRGGTDTQYF. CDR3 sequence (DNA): TGCGCCAGCAGGAAAGGGTACCGGGGTGGCACAGATACGCAGTATTTT.

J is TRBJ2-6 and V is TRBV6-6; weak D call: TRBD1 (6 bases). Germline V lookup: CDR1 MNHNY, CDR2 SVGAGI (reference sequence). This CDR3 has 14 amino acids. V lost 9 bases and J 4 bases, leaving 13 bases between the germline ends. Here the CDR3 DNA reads TGTGCCAGTGCCCAGGGGTCCGGGGCCAACGTCCTGACTTTC. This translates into CASAQGSGANVLTF.

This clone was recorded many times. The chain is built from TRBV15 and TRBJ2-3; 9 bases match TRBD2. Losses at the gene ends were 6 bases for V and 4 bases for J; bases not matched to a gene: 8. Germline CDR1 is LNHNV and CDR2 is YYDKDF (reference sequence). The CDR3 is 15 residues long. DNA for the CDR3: TGTGCCACCAGTATCGGCGGGGGGGAGGCAGATACGCAGTATTTT. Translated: CATSIGGGEADTQYF. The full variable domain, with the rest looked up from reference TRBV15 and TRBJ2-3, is DAMVIQNPRYQVTQFGKPVTLSCSQTLNHNVMYWYQQKSSQAPKLLFHYYDKDFNNEADTPDNFQSRRPNTSFCFLDIRSPGLGDTAMYLCATSIGGGEADTQYFGPGTRLTVL.

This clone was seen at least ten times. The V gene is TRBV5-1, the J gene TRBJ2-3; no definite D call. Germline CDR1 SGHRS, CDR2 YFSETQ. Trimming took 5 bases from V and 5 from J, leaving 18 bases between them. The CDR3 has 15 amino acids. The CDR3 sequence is CASSSSGSEGDTQYF. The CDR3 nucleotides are TGCGCCAGCAGTAGCTCCGGTTCTGAAGGAGATACGCAGTATTTT.